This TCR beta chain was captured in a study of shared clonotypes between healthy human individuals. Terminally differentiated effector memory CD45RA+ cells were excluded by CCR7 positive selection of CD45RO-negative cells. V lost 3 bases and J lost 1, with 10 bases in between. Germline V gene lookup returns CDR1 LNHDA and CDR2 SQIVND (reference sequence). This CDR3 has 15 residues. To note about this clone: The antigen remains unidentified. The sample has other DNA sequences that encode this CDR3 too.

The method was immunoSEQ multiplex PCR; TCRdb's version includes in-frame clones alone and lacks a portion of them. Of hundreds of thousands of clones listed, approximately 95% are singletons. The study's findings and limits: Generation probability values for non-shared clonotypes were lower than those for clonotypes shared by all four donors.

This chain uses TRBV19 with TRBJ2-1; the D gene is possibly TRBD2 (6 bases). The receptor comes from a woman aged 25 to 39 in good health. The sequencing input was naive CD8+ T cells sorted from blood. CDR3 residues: CASSILAASYNEQFF. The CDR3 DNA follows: TGTGCCAGTAGTATCTTAGCGGCTTCCTACAATGAGCAGTTCTTC.